The following is a T cell receptor beta chain sequence with its context. As yet, its antigen is unknown. V shed 2 bases and J shed 0 bases, with 14 bases lying between them. CDR3 length equals 16 residues. This sample is part of a study of CD8 T cells in Susac syndrome. Overall study results and limits: The study's TCR sequencing and HLA analysis drew on a certain number of individuals. That number was acknowledged as relatively small.

RNA, at about 0.45 to 1 ug, was reverse transcribed with random hexamers. TCRdb redid the calling of the immunoSEQ multiplex PCR reads with MiXCR, one entry per CDR3 protein. Of over 140,000 distinct CDR3 sequences listed, approximately 95% are singletons. Sample: CD4+ T cells from PBMCs. This TCR came from a human donor with Susac syndrome. This chain joins TRBV12-3 or TRBV12-4 and TRBJ2-7; D tentatively fits TRBD1 or TRBD2 (5 bases each). CDR3: CASSLTGTLLSYEQYF. CDR3 in DNA: TGTGCCAGCAGTTTAACCGGGACGCTACTCTCCTACGAGCAGTACTTC.